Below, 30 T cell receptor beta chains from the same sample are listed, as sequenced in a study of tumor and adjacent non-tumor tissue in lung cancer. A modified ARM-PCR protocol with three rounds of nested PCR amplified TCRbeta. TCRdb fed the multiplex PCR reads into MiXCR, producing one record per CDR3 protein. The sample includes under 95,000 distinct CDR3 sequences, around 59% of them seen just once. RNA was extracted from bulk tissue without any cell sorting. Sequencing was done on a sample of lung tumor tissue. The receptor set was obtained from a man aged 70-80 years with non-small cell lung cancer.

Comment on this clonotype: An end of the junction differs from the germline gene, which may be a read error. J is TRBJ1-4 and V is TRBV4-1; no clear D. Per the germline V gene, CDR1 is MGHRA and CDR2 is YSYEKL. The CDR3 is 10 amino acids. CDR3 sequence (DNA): TGCGCTAGCAGCGAAGAGAAACTGTTTTTT. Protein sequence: CASSEEKLFF.

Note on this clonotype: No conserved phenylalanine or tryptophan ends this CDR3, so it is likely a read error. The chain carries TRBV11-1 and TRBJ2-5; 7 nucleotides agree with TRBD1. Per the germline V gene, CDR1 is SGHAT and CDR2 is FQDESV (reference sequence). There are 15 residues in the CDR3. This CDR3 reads CARSPRDSVFETQYL. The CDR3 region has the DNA TGTGCCCGCAGCCCCCGGGACAGTGTTTTTGAGACCCAGTACTTA.

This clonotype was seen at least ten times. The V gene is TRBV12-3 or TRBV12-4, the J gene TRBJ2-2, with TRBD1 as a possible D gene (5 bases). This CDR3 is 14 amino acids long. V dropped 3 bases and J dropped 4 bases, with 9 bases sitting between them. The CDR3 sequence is CASSFRGGTGELFF. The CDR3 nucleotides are TGTGCCAGCAGTTTTAGGGGTGGCACCGGGGAGCTGTTTTTT.

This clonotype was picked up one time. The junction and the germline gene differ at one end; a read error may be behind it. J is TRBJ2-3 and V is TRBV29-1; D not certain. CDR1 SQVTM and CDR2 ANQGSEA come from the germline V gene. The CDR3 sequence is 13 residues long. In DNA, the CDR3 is TGCAGGGTTATTTCAGGCCCCACAGATACGCATTATTTT. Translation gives CRVISGPTDTHYF.

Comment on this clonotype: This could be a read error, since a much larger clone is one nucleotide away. CDR3 in amino acids: CVSSLRPGSTDTQYF. The CDR3 nucleotides are TGTGTCAGCAGTTTAAGGCCAGGTAGCACAGATACGCAGTATTTT. The chain links TRBV12-3 or TRBV12-4 to TRBJ2-3; D gene ambiguous. The length of the CDR3 is 15 residues.

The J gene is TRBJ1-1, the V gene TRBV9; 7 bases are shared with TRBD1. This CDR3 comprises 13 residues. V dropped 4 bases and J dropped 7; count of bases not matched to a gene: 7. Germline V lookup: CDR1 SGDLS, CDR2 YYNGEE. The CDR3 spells CASSPSGQSEAFF. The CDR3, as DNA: TGTGCCAGCAGCCCGTCGGGACAGAGTGAAGCTTTCTTT.

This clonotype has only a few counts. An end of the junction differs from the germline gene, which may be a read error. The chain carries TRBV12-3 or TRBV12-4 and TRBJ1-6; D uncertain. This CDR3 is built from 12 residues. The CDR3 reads CVSRTMSSPLHF. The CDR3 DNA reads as TGTGTCAGCAGAACCATGAGTTCACCCCTCCACTTT.

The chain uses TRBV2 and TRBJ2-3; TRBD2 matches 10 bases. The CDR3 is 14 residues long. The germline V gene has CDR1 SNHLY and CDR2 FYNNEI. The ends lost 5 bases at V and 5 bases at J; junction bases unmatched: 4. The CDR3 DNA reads TGTGCCAGCAGTACGAGGACTAGCGGAGATACGCAGTATTTT. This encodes CASSTRTSGDTQYF.

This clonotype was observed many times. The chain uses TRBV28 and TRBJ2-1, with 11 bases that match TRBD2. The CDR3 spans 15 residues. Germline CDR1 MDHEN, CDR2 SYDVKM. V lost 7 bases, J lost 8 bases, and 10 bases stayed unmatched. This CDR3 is CASTTLAGEGDEQFF. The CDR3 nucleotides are TGTGCCAGCACCACACTAGCGGGAGAGGGCGATGAGCAGTTCTTC. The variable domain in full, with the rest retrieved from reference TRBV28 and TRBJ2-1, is DVKVTQSSRYLVKRTGEKVFLECVQDMDHENMFWYRQDPGLGLRLIYFSYDVKMKEKGDIPEGYSVSREKKERFSLILESASTNQTSMYLCASTTLAGEGDEQFFGPGTRLTVL.

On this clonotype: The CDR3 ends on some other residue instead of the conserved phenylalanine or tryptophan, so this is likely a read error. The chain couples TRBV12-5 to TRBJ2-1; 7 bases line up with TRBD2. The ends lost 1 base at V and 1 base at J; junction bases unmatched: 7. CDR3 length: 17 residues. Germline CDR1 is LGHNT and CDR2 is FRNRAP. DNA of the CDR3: TGTGCTAGTGGTTTGGAGAAGAACGGGAGGTCCTACAATGAGCAGTTCTTA. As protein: CASGLEKNGRSYNEQFL.

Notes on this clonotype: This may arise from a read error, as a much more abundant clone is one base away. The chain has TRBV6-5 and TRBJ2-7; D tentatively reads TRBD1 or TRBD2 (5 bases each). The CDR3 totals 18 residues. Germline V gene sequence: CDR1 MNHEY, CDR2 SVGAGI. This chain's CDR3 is CASGYSMRDAVVGYEQYF. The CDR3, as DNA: TGTGCCAGCGGTTACTCGATGAGGGACGCGGTCGTCGGGTACGAGCAGTACTTC.

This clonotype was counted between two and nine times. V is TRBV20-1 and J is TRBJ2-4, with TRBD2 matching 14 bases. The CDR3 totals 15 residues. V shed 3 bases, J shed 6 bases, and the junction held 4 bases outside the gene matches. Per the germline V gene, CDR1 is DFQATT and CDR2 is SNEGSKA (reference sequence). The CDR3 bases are TGCAGTGCTAGGACTAGCGGGAGGGTGGGAAACATTCAGTACTTC. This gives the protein CSARTSGRVGNIQYF.

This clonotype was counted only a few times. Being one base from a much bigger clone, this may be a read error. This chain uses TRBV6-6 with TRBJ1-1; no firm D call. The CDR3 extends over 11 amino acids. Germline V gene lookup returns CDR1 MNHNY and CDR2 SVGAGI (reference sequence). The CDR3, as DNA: TGTGTCACCCTTCTTAACAGAAAAGCTTTCTTT. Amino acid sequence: CVTLLNRKAFF.

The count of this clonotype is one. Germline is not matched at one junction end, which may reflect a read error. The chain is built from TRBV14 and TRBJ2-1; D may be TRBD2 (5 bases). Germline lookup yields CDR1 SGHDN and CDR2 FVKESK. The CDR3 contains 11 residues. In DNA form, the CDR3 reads TGTGCCAGCAGCCAGACCTGGGAGCACTTCTTC. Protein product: CASSQTWEHFF. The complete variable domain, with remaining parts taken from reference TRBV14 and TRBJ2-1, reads EAGVTQFPSHSVIEKGQTVTLRCDPISGHDNLYWYRRVMGKEIKFLLHFVKESKQDESGMPNNRFLAERTGGTYSTLKVQPAELEDSGVYFCASSQTWEHFFGPGTRLTVL.

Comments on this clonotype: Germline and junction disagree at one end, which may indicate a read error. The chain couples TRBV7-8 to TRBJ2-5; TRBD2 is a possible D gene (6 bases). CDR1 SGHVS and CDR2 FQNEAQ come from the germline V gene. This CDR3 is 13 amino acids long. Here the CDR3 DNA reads TGTGCCAGCACGTACCGGACTAAAGAGACCAAGTACTTC. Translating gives CASTYRTKETKYF. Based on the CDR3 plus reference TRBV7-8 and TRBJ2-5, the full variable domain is GAGVSQSPRYKVAKRGQDVALRCDPISGHVSLFWYQQALGQGPEFLTYFQNEAQLDKSGLPSDRFFAERPEGSVSTLKIQRTQQEDSAVYLCASTYRTKETKYFGPGTRLLVL.

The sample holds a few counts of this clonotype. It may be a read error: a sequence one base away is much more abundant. The chain's CDR3 is CAISVGQNQPQHF. The CDR3 DNA reads TGTGCCATCAGTGTGGGACAGAATCAGCCCCAGCATTTT. This chain connects TRBV6-1 to TRBJ1-5; 7 bases fit TRBD1. The CDR3 is 13 amino acids. Germline-derived CDR1 and CDR2 are MNHNS and SASEGT.

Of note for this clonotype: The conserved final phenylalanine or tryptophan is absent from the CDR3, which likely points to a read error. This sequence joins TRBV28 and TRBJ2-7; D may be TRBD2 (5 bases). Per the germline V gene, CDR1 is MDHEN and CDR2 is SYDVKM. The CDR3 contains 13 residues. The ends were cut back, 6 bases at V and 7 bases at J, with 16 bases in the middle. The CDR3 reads CASSLRVPGEQYS. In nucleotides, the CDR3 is TGTGCCAGCAGCCTACGGGTCCCGGGGGAGCAGTACTCC.

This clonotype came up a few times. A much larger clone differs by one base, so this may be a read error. The CDR3 nucleotides are TGTGACAGCAGTTATCAGGGGATGTACCAAGAGACCCAGTACTTC. This encodes CDSSYQGMYQETQYF. The V call is TRBV6-5, the J call TRBJ2-5, with D possibly matching TRBD1 (6 bases). The CDR3 covers 15 residues. CDR1 and CDR2 (germline): MNHEY, SVGAGI.

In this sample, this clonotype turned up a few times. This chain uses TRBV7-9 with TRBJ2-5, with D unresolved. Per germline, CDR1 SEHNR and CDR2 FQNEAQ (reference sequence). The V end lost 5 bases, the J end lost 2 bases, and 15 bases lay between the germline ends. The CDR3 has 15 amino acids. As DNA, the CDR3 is TGTGCCAGCAGCCGACGTGGGCTCTCGCAAGAGACCCAGTACTTC. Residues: CASSRRGLSQETQYF.

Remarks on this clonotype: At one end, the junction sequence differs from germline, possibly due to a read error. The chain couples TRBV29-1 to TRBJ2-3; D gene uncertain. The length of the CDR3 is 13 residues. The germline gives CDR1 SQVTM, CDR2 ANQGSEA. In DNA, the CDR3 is TGCAGCATTCATTCGGCTAGGAGAGATACGCAGTGTTTT. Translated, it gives CSIHSARRDTQCF.

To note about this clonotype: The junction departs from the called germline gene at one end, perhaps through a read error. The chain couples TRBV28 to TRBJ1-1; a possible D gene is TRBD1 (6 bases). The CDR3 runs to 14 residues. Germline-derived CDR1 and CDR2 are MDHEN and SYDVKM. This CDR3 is CACSSRGGGTEAFF. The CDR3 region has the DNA TGTGCCTGCAGTTCAAGGGGGGGTGGAACTGAAGCTTTCTTT. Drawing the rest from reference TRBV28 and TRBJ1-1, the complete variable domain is DVKVTQSSRYLVKRTGEKVFLECVQDMDHENMFWYRQDPGLGLRLIYFSYDVKMKEKGDIPEGYSVSREKKERFSLILESASTNQTSMYLCACSSRGGGTEAFFGQGTRLTVV.

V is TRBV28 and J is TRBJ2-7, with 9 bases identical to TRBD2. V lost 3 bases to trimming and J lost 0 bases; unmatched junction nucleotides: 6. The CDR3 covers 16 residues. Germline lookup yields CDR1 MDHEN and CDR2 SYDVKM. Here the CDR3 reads CASSLGAGGRSYEQYF. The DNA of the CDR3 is TGTGCCAGCAGTTTGGGGGCGGGGGGGCGCTCCTACGAGCAGTACTTC.

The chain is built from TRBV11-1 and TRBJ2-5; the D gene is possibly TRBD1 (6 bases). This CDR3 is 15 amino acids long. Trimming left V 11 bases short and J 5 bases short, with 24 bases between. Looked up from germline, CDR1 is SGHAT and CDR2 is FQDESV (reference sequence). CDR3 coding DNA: TGTGCCGGTAGCCCCCGGCACAGGGTTTTTGAGACCCAGTACTTC. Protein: CAGSPRHRVFETQYF.

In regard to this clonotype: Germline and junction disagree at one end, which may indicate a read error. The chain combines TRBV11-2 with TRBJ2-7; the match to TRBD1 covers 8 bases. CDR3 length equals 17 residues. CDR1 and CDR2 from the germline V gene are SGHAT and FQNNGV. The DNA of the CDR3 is TGTGTCAGCAGCCTACGACCACCGGGACAGGAAGCTGGGGAGCAGTACTTC. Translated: CVSSLRPPGQEAGEQYF.

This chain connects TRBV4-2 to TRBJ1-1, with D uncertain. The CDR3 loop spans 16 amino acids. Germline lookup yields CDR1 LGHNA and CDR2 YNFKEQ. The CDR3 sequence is CVSSQTWSVSNTEAFF. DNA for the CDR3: TGTGTAAGCAGCCAGACTTGGAGTGTCTCGAACACTGAAGCTTTCTTT.

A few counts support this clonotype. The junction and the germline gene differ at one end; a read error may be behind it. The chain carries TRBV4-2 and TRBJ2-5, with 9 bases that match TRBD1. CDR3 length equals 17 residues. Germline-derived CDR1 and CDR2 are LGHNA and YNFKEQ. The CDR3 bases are TGTGCCTGCAGCCAAGGGACAGGGCACAAGTACCGAGAGACCCAGTACTTC. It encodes CACSQGTGHKYRETQYF.

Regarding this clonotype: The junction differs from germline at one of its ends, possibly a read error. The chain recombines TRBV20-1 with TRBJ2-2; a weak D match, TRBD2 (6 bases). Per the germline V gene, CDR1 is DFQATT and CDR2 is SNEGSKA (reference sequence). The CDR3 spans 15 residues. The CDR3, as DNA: TGCAGTGCTAGGGATGGGAGGTGGAGGGGCTGGGAGCTGCTTTTT. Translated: CSARDGRWRGWELLF.

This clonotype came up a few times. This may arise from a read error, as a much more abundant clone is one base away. In DNA form, the CDR3 reads TGTGCCAGCAGTCCCAAGGTCTCTCAGTCCCAGCATTTT. Its translation: CASSPKVSQSQHF. The chain couples TRBV6-1 to TRBJ1-5; no reliable D call. From germline, CDR1 is MNHNS and CDR2 SASEGT. The CDR3 is 13 amino acids.

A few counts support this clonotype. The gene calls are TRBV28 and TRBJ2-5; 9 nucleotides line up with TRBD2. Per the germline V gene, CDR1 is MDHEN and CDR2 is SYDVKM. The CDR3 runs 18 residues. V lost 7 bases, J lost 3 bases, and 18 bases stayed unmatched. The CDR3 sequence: CASKKVPFMTSGKETQYF. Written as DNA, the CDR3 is TGTGCCAGCAAAAAGGTCCCGTTCATGACTAGCGGAAAAGAGACCCAGTACTTC.

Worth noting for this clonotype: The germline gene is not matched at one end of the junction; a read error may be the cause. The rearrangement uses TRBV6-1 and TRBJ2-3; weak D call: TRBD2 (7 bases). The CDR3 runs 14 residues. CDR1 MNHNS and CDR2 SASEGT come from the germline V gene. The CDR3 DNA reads TGTGCCAGCAAGGGGGGGGCAGAAACATATACGCACTATTTT. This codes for CASKGGAETYTHYF.